These 17 T cell receptor beta chains originate from one sample sequenced in a study of T cell responses to AZD1222 COVID-19 vaccine. Generated by immunoSEQ multiplex PCR, the TCRdb table keeps only in-frame clones and is missing some. The data show around 110,000 clones, roughly 84% seen once. Sequenced material: peripheral blood, taken on day 0 of AZD1222 vaccination. These receptors were collected from an adult in good health.

The gene calls are TRBV29-1 and TRBJ2-2; D may be TRBD1 (6 bases). The CDR3 loop spans 14 amino acids. Trimming stripped 2 bases from V and 2 bases from J, with 9 bases between. Looked up from germline, CDR1 is SQVTM and CDR2 is ANQGSEA. This chain's CDR3 is CSVERTANTGELFF. As DNA, the CDR3 is TGCAGCGTTGAAAGGACAGCAAACACCGGGGAGCTGTTTTTT.

Relative to its sample, this clone is medium-sized (0.01 to 0.1%). This chain joins TRBV7-9 and TRBJ2-5; perhaps TRBD2 as D (5 bases). The germline gives CDR1 SEHNR, CDR2 FQNEAQ (reference sequence). Trimming stripped 2 bases from V and 5 bases from J, with 12 bases between. The CDR3 has 14 amino acids. This CDR3 reads CASSLYGEVETQYF. The CDR3 DNA reads TGTGCCAGCAGCTTATACGGGGAAGTCGAGACCCAGTACTTC. The variable domain in full, completed from reference TRBV7-9 and TRBJ2-5, reads DTGVSQNPRHKITKRGQNVTFRCDPISEHNRLYWYRQTLGQGPEFLTYFQNEAQLEKSRLLSDRFSAERPKGSFSTLEIQRTEQGDSAMYLCASSLYGEVETQYFGPGTRLLVL.

The chain couples TRBV5-6 to TRBJ2-1; D is ambiguous. V lost 0 bases and J lost 11, with 9 bases in between. This CDR3 is built from 12 residues. Germline-derived CDR1 and CDR2 are SGHDT and YYEEEE. CDR3 nucleotide sequence: TGTGCCAGCAGCTTGGGGGCGCAGCAGCAGTTCTTC. This sequence encodes CASSLGAQQQFF. Variable domain in full (rest from reference TRBV5-6 and TRBJ2-1): DAGVTQSPTHLIKTRGQQVTLRCSPKSGHDTVSWYQQALGQGPQFIFQYYEEEERQRGNFPDRFSGHQFPNYSSELNVNALLLGDSALYLCASSLGAQQQFFGPGTRLTVL.

The V call is TRBV28, the J call TRBJ1-1; 8 nucleotides line up with TRBD1. Germline loops: CDR1 MDHEN, CDR2 SYDVKM. With V trimmed by 5 bases and J by 0 bases, 5 bases remained unmatched. The CDR3 sequence is 15 residues long. DNA for the CDR3: TGTGCCAGCAGTCTCGGACAGGGTGTGAACACTGAAGCTTTCTTT. This encodes CASSLGQGVNTEAFF.

The chain carries TRBV2 and TRBJ1-6; 9 positions match TRBD1. Germline lookup yields CDR1 SNHLY and CDR2 FYNNEI. Unmatched junction bases numbered 5, after V lost 4 bases and J lost 10 bases. CDR3 size: 14 residues. CDR3 coding DNA: TGTGCCAGCAGTGTGGACAGGGGTCGGTCACCCCTCCACTTT. Translation: CASSVDRGRSPLHF.

This clone was seen once. The V and J genes are TRBV5-1 and TRBJ2-2; D remains unclear. This CDR3 is 15 amino acids long. CDR1 and CDR2 from the germline V gene are SGHRS and YFSETQ. The germline V and J ends were trimmed by 0 bases and 4 bases, with 10 bases remaining between them. Written as DNA, the CDR3 is TGCGCCAGCAGCTTGGTCGCCACCAGCACCGGGGAGCTGTTTTTT. This codes for CASSLVATSTGELFF.

J is TRBJ2-7 and V is TRBV2; perhaps TRBD1 as D (5 bases). CDR3 length equals 13 residues. From germline, CDR1 is SNHLY and CDR2 FYNNEI. The germline V and J ends were trimmed by 6 bases and 6 bases, with 15 bases remaining between them. The CDR3 region is CASSVDIRPEQYF. Here the CDR3 DNA reads TGTGCCAGCAGCGTGGACATCCGCCCCGAGCAGTACTTC.

The chain links TRBV6-4 to TRBJ1-6; 9 positions match TRBD1. V dropped 3 bases and J dropped 7; count of bases not matched to a gene: 7. Germline lookup yields CDR1 MRHNA and CDR2 SNTAGT. CDR3 length equals 16 residues. This CDR3 is CASSERRTGVNSPLHF. CDR3 in DNA: TGTGCCAGCAGTGAACGCCGGACAGGGGTAAATTCACCCCTCCACTTT.

This clone was picked up one time. This chain links TRBV7-8 with TRBJ1-6; TRBD1 matches 8 bases. The CDR3 runs 15 residues. J lost 10 bases, V lost 5 bases, and 10 bases had no gene match. Germline loops: CDR1 SGHVS, CDR2 FQNEAQ. In DNA form, the CDR3 reads TGTGCCAGCAGCCCTGGGGACAGGAAAGGGTCACCCCTCCACTTT. Its protein is CASSPGDRKGSPLHF.

This chain uses TRBV6-5 with TRBJ2-2; D not certain. V was pared by 8 bases and J by 0 bases, with 13 bases between. The CDR3 is 15 amino acids. Germline V CDR1 and CDR2: MNHEY, SVGAGI. The CDR3 here is CASRTQTANTGELFF. For the CDR3, the DNA is TGTGCCAGCCGCACTCAGACCGCGAACACCGGGGAGCTGTTTTTT.

The genes are TRBV19 and TRBJ2-7; 9 nucleotides agree with TRBD1. The CDR3 has 15 amino acids. Trimming cost V 7 bases and J 3 bases; bases outside gene matches: 10. Looked up from germline, CDR1 is LNHDA and CDR2 is SQIVND (reference sequence). The CDR3 sequence is CASTHGTGYGYEQYF. CDR3 DNA sequence: TGTGCCAGTACACACGGGACAGGGTATGGCTACGAGCAGTACTTC.

CDR3 in amino acids: CASSLPGLLYNEQFF. The CDR3 DNA sequence: TGTGCCAGCAGTTTACCGGGACTGCTCTACAATGAGCAGTTCTTC. The chain recombines TRBV28 with TRBJ2-1, with D possibly being TRBD2 (6 bases). The CDR3 has 15 residues. Trimming removed 2 bases at V and 3 bases at J, with 11 bases between. Germline CDR1 is MDHEN and CDR2 is SYDVKM.

The chain couples TRBV19 to TRBJ1-2; 7 bases are a match to TRBD1. V was pared by 1 base and J by 6 bases, with 8 bases of the junction left unmatched. Germline assignment: CDR1 LNHDA and CDR2 SQIVND (reference sequence). There are 15 residues in the CDR3. In nucleotides, the CDR3 is TGTGCCAGTAGTATAGTTGCCAGGGGGAATGATGGCTACACCTTC. The encoded protein is CASSIVARGNDGYTF.

This sequence joins TRBV9 and TRBJ2-1; D perhaps matches TRBD1 (6 bases). CDR1 and CDR2 (germline): SGDLS, YYNGEE. The CDR3 totals 14 residues. V was trimmed by 3 bases and J by 5 bases, leaving 12 bases between them. CDR3 in DNA: TGTGCCAGCAGCGCCGGAGGACAGCACAATGAGCAGTTCTTC. Its protein is CASSAGGQHNEQFF.

This clone was recorded only once. The chain uses TRBV28 and TRBJ2-3; D gene uncertain. CDR1 and CDR2 (germline): MDHEN, SYDVKM. CDR3 size: 14 residues. The V and J ends lost 6 bases and 9 bases respectively, with 19 bases between them. For the CDR3, the DNA is TGTGCCAGCAGCTTGCCGGCTCGATTGGCGACGCAGTATTTT. This encodes CASSLPARLATQYF.

This chain links TRBV5-4 with TRBJ1-3; D unclear. The CDR3 runs to 15 residues. Germline assignment: CDR1 SGHNT and CDR2 YYREEE (reference sequence). Trimming took 6 bases from V and 0 from J, leaving 13 bases between them. The DNA of the CDR3 is TGTGCCAGCACCAAAAACGTGGACTCTGGAAACACCATATATTTT. It codes for CASTKNVDSGNTIYF.

The CDR3 loop is CATSGDLDRGGNYGYTF. Written as DNA, the CDR3 is TGTGCCACCAGCGGGGACTTGGACAGGGGAGGCAACTATGGCTACACCTTC. This chain joins TRBV15 and TRBJ1-2, with TRBD1 identical over 9 bases. Germline loops: CDR1 LNHNV, CDR2 YYDKDF (reference sequence). J gave up 2 bases and V 5 bases, and 12 bases lay outside the gene matches. CDR3 length equals 17 residues.